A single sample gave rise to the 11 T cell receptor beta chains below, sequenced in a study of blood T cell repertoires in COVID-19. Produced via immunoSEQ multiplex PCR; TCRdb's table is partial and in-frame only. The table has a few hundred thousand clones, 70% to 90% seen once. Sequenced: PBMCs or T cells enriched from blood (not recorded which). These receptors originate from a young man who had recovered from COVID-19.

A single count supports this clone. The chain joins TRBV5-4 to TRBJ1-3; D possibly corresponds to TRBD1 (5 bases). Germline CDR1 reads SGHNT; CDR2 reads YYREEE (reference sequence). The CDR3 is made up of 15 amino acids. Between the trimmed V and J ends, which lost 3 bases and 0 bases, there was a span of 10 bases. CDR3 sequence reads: CASSSSQGSGNTIYF. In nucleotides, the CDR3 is TGTGCCAGCAGCTCATCCCAGGGCTCTGGAAACACCATATATTTT.

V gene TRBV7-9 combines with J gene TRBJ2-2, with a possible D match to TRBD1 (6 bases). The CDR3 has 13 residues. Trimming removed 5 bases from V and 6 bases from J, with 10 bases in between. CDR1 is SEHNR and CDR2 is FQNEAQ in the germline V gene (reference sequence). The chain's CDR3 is CASSPTGPGELFF. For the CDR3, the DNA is TGTGCCAGCAGCCCTACAGGGCCCGGGGAGCTGTTTTTT.

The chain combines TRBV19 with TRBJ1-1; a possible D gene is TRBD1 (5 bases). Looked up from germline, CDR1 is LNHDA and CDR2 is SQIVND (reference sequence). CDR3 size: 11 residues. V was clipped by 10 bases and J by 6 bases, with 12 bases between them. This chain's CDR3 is CATAGFPEAFF. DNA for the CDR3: TGTGCCACCGCAGGGTTCCCTGAAGCTTTCTTT.

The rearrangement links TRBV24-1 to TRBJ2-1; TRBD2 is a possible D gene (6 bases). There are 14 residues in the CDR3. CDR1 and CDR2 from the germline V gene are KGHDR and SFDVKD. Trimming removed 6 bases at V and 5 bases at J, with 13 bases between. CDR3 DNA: TGTGCCACCAGTTTCGGGGGAAATAACAATGAGCAGTTCTTC. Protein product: CATSFGGNNNEQFF.

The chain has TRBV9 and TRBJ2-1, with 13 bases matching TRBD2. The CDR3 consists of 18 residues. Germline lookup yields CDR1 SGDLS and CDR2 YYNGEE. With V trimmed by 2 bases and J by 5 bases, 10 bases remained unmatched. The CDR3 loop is CASSVSGLAGAPDNEQFF. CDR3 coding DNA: TGTGCCAGCAGCGTCTCCGGACTAGCGGGGGCTCCGGACAATGAGCAGTTCTTC.

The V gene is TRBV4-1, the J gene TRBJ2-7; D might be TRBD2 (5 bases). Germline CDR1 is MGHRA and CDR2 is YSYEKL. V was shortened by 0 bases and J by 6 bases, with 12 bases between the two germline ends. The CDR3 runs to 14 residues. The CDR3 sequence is CASSQDGNSVEQYF. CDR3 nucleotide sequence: TGCGCCAGCAGCCAAGACGGGAATTCCGTCGAGCAGTACTTC.

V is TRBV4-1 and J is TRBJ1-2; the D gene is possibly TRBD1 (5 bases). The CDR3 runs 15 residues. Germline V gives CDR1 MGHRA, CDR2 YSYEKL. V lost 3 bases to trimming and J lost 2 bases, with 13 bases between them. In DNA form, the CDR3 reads TGCGCCAGCAGCCAGGGTGAAGCAGGGAACTATGGCTACACCTTC. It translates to CASSQGEAGNYGYTF.

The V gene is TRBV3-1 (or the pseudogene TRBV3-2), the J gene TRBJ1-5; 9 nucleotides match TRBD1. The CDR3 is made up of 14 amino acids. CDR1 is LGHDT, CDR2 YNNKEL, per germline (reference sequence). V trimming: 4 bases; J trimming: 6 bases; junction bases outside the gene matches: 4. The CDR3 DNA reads TGTGCCAGCAGCCTCACAGGGGGCCCTCAGCCCCAGCATTTT. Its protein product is CASSLTGGPQPQHF.

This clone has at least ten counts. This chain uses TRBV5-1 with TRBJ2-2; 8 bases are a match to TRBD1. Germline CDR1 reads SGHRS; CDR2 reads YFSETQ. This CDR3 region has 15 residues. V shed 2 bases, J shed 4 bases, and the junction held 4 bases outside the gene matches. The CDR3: CASSFGQGGTGELFF. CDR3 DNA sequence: TGCGCCAGCAGCTTCGGACAGGGAGGCACCGGGGAGCTGTTTTTT.

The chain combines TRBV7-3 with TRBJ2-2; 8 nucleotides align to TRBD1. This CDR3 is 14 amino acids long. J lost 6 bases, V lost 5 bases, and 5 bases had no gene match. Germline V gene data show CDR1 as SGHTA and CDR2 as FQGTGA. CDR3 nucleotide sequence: TGTGCCAGCAGCCCCGACAGGGGCTCCGGGGAGCTGTTTTTT. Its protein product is CASSPDRGSGELFF.

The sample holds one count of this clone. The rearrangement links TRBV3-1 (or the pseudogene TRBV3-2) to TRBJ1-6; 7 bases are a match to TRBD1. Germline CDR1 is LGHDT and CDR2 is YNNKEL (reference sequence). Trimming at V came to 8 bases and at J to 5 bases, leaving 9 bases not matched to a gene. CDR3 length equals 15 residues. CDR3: CASESRQGNNSPLHF. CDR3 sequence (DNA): TGTGCCAGCGAATCCCGACAGGGTAATAATTCACCCCTCCACTTT.